This T cell receptor beta chain was sequenced in a study of T cell repertoires in cytomegalovirus infection. As for the study in general: Indications came from public TCR beta signatures; they pointed to CMV infection and to a matching HLA type. General study results and limits: There were HLA-C-restricted CMV-specific TCR beta clonotypes dominating the ex vivo response. The cumulative frequency of public TCR beta families identified carriers of CMV plus the relevant HLA.

This clonotype appeared many times. Its specificity is unknown. MiXCR was run by TCRdb on the reads, yielding one entry per CDR3 protein. The table lists roughly 240,000 distinct CDR3 sequences, approximately 7% of them singletons, with about 6.3% in the top ten. The receptor was isolated from a human donor in good health (CMV status not recorded). Some clones in this sample may be carry-over from other donors' samples. The sample taken for sequencing was PBMCs.

CDR3 loop: CASSPGTGGGGQPQHF. The DNA for the CDR3 is TGTGCCAGCAGTCCCGGGACAGGGGGCGGCGGTCAGCCCCAGCATTTT. This rearrangement joins TRBV6-6 to TRBJ1-5, with TRBD1 matching 12 bases. The CDR3 is 16 residues long. In germline, CDR1 is MNHNY, CDR2 SVGAGI (reference sequence). The J segment lost 6 bases and the V segment lost 5 bases, leaving 8 bases of the junction unmatched.